The 13 T cell receptor beta chains below all came from one sample that was sequenced in a study of blood T cells in healthy people across ages. The second PCR ran roughly 6 to 11 cycles with a sample-barcoded 5' primer and J-beta primers. One entry per CDR3 protein results from TCRdb running MiXCR on the 5' RACE reads. The table lists about 730,000 distinct CDR3 sequences, approximately 39% of them singletons. The sequenced sample consisted of blood. These receptors came from an older woman in good health.

This sequence joins TRBV12-3 or TRBV12-4 and TRBJ2-7; the D is unclear. This CDR3 has 13 amino acids. The V end was cut by 8 bases, the J end by 4 bases, with 15 bases between. This CDR3 is CASGLHERYEQYF. As DNA, the CDR3 is TGTGCCAGCGGCTTACACGAGAGGTACGAGCAGTACTTC.

The gene calls are TRBV6-5 and TRBJ1-4, with no clear D. The CDR3 length is 14 residues. The germline gives CDR1 MNHEY, CDR2 SVGAGI. Trimming removed 6 bases at V and 4 bases at J, with 12 bases between. The CDR3 region has the DNA TGTGCCAGCAGCCCCCTCCGGCGTAATGAAAAACTGTTTTTT. Its translation: CASSPLRRNEKLFF.

The chain carries TRBV11-2 and TRBJ2-5, with TRBD2 matching 8 bases. CDR3 size: 14 residues. V gave up 4 bases and J gave up 2 bases; unmatched junction bases: 3. Germline V gene sequence: CDR1 SGHAT, CDR2 FQNNGV. This CDR3 is CASSYRLAQETQYF. CDR3 coding DNA: TGTGCCAGCAGCTACCGACTAGCGCAAGAGACCCAGTACTTC. The whole variable domain, remainder taken from reference TRBV11-2 and TRBJ2-5, is EAGVAQSPRYKIIEKRQSVAFWCNPISGHATLYWYQQILGQGPKLLIQFQNNGVVDDSQLPKDRFSAERLKGVDSTLKIQPAKLEDSAVYLCASSYRLAQETQYFGPGTRLLVL.

The sample holds many counts of this clonotype. The rearrangement joins TRBV20-1 to TRBJ2-5; weak D call: TRBD1 (7 bases). The CDR3 is 14 amino acids. Deletions cut 2 bases from V and 5 bases from J, with 15 bases between. Germline V lookup: CDR1 DFQATT, CDR2 SNEGSKA (reference sequence). CDR3 nucleotide sequence: TGCAGTGCTAGACCAGGGGGGCGAACCGAGACCCAGTACTTC. Amino acids: CSARPGGRTETQYF.

The rearrangement links TRBV20-1 to TRBJ2-7, with D perhaps matching TRBD2 (6 bases). Looked up from germline, CDR1 is DFQATT and CDR2 is SNEGSKA (reference sequence). Trimming left V 0 bases short and J 2 bases short, with 11 bases between. The CDR3 totals 14 residues. Here the CDR3 DNA reads TGCAGTGCTAGAGATGGGGGGTATACCTACGAGCAGTACTTC. Translation: CSARDGGYTYEQYF.

Note on this clonotype: A much larger clone lies one base from this, so it may be a read error. The rearrangement joins TRBV20-1 to TRBJ1-5, with D tentatively TRBD1 (5 bases). The J call may be wrong; the DNA end is better matched by TRBJ2-3. From germline, CDR1 is DFQATT and CDR2 SNEGSKA (reference sequence). CDR3 length: 16 amino acids. CDR3 DNA sequence: TGCAGTGCTATAACGAGTACAGGTGTAAGCAATCAGCCCCAGTATTTT. Translated: CSAITSTGVSNQPQYF.

The chain is built from TRBV20-1 and TRBJ2-1, with TRBD2 identical over 9 bases. Germline CDR1 reads DFQATT; CDR2 reads SNEGSKA (reference sequence). CDR3 size: 15 residues. V trimming: 4 bases; J trimming: 9 bases; junction bases outside the gene matches: 13. The chain's CDR3 is CSANRAGGAKGEQFF. In DNA, the CDR3 is TGCAGTGCTAACCGAGCGGGAGGAGCAAAGGGTGAGCAGTTCTTC.

This clonotype was counted ten times or more. The chain employs TRBV4-2 and TRBJ2-5, with a weak D call TRBD2 (6 bases). The CDR3 runs 14 residues. The germline gives CDR1 LGHNA, CDR2 YNFKEQ. The V end lost 1 base, the J end lost 6 bases, and 12 bases lay between the germline ends. The CDR3 sequence: CASSQGDSLQTQYF. The CDR3 DNA is TGTGCCAGCAGCCAAGGGGACTCGTTACAGACCCAGTACTTC.

This clonotype showed up just a few times. This sequence joins TRBV28 and TRBJ2-5; D ambiguous. CDR1 and CDR2 (germline): MDHEN, SYDVKM. V gave up 6 bases and J gave up 7 bases, with 15 bases separating them. CDR3 size: 13 residues. DNA for the CDR3: TGTGCCAGCAGCGGAAAGGGTAGTTTGACCCAGTACTTC. This translates into CASSGKGSLTQYF.

This clonotype occurred a few times. The rearrangement links TRBV3-1 to TRBJ2-7; TRBD2 matches at 10 bases. The CDR3 length is 15 residues. The germline gives CDR1 LGHDT, CDR2 YNNKEL (reference sequence). With V trimmed by 1 base and J by 0 bases, 0 bases remained unmatched. CDR3 loop: CASSQASGSSYEQYF. CDR3 in DNA: TGTGCCAGCAGCCAAGCTAGCGGGAGCTCCTACGAGCAGTACTTC.

This clonotype was found a few times. This chain joins TRBV10-3 and TRBJ2-2; TRBD2 matches 10 bases. In germline, CDR1 is ENHRY, CDR2 SYGVKD. The CDR3 totals 16 residues. Trimming took 5 bases from V and 0 from J; bases not matched to a gene: 3. Written as DNA, the CDR3 is TGTGCCATCAGTACTAGCGGGGTATCGAACACCGGGGAGCTGTTTTTT. Encoded protein: CAISTSGVSNTGELFF.

The chain uses TRBV5-1 and TRBJ2-3; 8 bases fit TRBD2. In germline, CDR1 is SGHRS, CDR2 YFSETQ. The length of the CDR3 is 15 residues. J was trimmed by 0 bases and V by 2 bases; bases with no gene match: 2. The CDR3 loop is CASSFSGMSTDTQYF. The CDR3 DNA is TGCGCCAGCAGCTTTAGCGGGATGAGCACAGATACGCAGTATTTT.

V and J are TRBV4-3 and TRBJ2-2, with 14 nucleotides matching TRBD2. J lost 3 bases, V lost 5 bases, and 14 bases had no gene match. This CDR3 contains 20 residues. The germline V gene encodes CDR1 LGHNA and CDR2 YSLEER. This chain's CDR3 is CASSIGLAGGLTSHTGELFF. Written as DNA, the CDR3 is TGCGCCAGCAGCATTGGACTAGCGGGAGGTCTTACGTCGCACACCGGGGAGCTGTTTTTT.